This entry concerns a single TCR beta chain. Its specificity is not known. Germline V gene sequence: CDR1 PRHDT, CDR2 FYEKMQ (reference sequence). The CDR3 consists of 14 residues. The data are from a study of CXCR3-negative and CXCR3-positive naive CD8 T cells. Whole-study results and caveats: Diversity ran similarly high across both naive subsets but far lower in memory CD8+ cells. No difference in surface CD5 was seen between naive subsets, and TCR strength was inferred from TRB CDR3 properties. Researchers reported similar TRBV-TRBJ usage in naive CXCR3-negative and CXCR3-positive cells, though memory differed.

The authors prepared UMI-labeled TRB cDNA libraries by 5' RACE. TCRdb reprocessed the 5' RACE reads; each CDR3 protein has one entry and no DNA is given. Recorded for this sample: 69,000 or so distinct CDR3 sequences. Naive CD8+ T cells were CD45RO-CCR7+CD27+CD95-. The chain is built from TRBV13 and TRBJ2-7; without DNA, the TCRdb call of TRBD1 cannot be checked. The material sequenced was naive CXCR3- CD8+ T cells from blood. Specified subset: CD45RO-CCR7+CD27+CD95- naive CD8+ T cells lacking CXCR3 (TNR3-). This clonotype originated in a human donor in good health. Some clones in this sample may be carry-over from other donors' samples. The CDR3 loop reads CASSLMTGDYEQYF.